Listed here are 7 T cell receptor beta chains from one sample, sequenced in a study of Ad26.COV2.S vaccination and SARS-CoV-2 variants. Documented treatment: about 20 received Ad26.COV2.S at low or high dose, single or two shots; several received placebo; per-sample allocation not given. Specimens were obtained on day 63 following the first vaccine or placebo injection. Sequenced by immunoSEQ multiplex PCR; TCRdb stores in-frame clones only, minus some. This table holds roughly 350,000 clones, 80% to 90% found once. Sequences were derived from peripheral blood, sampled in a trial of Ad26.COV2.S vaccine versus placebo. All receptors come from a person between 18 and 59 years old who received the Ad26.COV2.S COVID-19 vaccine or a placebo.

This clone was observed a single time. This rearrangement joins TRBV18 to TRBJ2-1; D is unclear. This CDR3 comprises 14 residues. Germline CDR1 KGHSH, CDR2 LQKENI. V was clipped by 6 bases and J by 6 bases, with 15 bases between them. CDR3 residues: CASSYSDATNEQFF. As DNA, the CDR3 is TGTGCCAGCTCGTACAGCGATGCTACCAATGAGCAGTTCTTC.

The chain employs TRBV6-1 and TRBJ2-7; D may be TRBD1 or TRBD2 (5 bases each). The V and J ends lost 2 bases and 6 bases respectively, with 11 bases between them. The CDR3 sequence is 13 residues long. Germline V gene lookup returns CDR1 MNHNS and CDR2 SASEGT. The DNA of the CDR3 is TGTGCCAGCAGTGAAAGACCTGGGGGCGAGCAGTACTTC. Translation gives CASSERPGGEQYF.

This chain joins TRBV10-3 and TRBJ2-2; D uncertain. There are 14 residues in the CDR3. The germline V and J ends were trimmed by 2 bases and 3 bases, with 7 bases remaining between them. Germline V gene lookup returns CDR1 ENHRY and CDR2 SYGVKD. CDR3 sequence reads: CAISERQHTGELFF. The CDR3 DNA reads TGTGCCATCAGTGAGCGCCAACACACCGGGGAGCTGTTTTTT.

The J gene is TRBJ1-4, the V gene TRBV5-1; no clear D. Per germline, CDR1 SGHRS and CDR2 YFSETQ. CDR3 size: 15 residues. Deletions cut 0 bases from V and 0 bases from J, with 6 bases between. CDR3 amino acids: CASSLVGATNEKLFF. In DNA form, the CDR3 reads TGCGCCAGCAGCTTGGTCGGGGCAACTAATGAAAAACTGTTTTTT.

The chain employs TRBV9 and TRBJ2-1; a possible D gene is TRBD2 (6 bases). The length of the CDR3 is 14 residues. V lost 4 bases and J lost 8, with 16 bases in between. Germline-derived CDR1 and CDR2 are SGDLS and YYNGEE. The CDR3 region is CASSPGGGEYEQFF. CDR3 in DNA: TGTGCCAGCAGCCCTGGAGGCGGGGAGTATGAGCAGTTCTTC.

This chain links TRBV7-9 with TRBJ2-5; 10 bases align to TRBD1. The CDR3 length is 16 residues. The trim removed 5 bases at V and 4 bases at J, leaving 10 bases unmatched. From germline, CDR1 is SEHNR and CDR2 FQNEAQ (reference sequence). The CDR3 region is CASSARQGARRETQYF. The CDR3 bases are TGTGCCAGCAGCGCGCGACAGGGGGCGAGGCGAGAGACCCAGTACTTC.

In DNA, the CDR3 is TGCAGCGGTCGACAGTCCCCTGACAATGAGCAGTTCTTC. Amino acid sequence: CSGRQSPDNEQFF. This chain joins TRBV29-1 and TRBJ2-1; D might be TRBD1 (5 bases). CDR1 is SQVTM and CDR2 is ANQGSEA in the germline V gene. The germline V and J ends were trimmed by 7 bases and 5 bases, with 15 bases remaining between them. This CDR3 region has 13 residues.